The clone carrying this TCR beta chain was recorded many times. Its cognate antigen is unknown. The data stem from a study of T cells in Graves' hyperthyroidism and ophthalmopathy. On the study more broadly: Peripheral blood was secured at the point of initial diagnosis, before any treatment. General study results and limits: Researchers report that a 13 V-J model separated ophthalmopathy from stable hyperthyroidism.

From RNA transcripts, TCR beta CDR3 regions were amplified. HTBI primers drove first-round RT-PCR of the TCR CDR3. TCRdb re-called the multiplex PCR reads through MiXCR, storing one row per CDR3 protein. The sample lists under 750,000 distinct CDR3 sequences, approximately 19% seen once, with approximately 15% in the top ten. This receptor was obtained from a woman between 45 and 60 years old with Graves' hyperthyroidism that later progressed to Graves' ophthalmopathy. Sequencing was done on a sample of blood.

The CDR3 reads CASSEARGGEKLFF. The CDR3 DNA reads as TGTGCCAGCAGTGAGGCCAGGGGAGGTGAAAAACTGTTTTTT. The J gene is TRBJ1-4, the V gene TRBV2, with D maybe TRBD1 (6 bases). In germline, CDR1 is SNHLY, CDR2 FYNNEI. There are 14 residues in the CDR3. Trimming took 3 bases from V and 7 from J, leaving 12 bases between them.